What follows is one T cell receptor beta chain and its context. Per the germline V gene, CDR1 is DFQATT and CDR2 is SNEGSKA (reference sequence). This CDR3 is 13 amino acids long. V was shortened by 3 bases and J by 1 base, with 9 bases between the two germline ends. The data stem from a study of blood T cell repertoires in COVID-19. Study-level background: PBMCs, B-cell-depleted T cells, or T cells were the source of the cDNA or gDNA that made up the material.

Profiling relied on immunoSEQ multiplex PCR, and the TCRdb table lists in-frame clones only, not all of them. The sample records some 150,000 clones, about 76% being singletons. The rearrangement uses TRBV20-1 and TRBJ1-1; no firm D call. The source is a woman aged 60-70 years with active or convalescent COVID-19. The sample taken for sequencing was peripheral blood. CDR3 bases: TGCAGTGCTAGTGCCCTACGGAACACTGAAGCTTTCTTT. Translation gives CSASALRNTEAFF.